This TCR beta chain derives from a study of T cell responses to AZD1222 COVID-19 vaccine. Measured with immunoSEQ multiplex PCR; TCRdb has only the in-frame clones, and not every one. The sample lists fewer than 200,000 clones; over 80% were seen once. The CDR3 is 16 residues long. The germline CDR1 and CDR2 sequences are GTSNPN and SVGIG (reference sequence). With V trimmed by 1 base and J by 0 bases, 8 bases remained unmatched. The chain joins TRBV30 to TRBJ2-7; 8 nucleotides align to TRBD2. This material consisted of peripheral blood, taken on day 0 of AZD1222 vaccination. This receptor was taken from an adult in good health. The CDR3 DNA reads as TGTGCCTGGAGTGGGGATAGCGGGGTTAGCTCCTACGAGCAGTACTTC. Encoded protein: CAWSGDSGVSSYEQYF.